The 2 T cell receptor beta chains below come from one sample, sequenced in a study of cytomegalovirus exposure and HLA in healthy donors. With 60 Vbeta and 13 Jbeta primers, the PCR was carried out. Sequencing was performed with immunoSEQ multiplex PCR; in TCRdb, only in-frame clones are kept and a portion is missing. In total, the table holds under 95,000 clones. Sequencing used PBMCs. The receptors shown here come from a man younger than 30 in good health and CMV-seropositive.

The rearrangement uses TRBV5-4 and TRBJ1-1, with TRBD1 identical over 9 bases. V lost 4 bases to trimming and J lost 6 bases; unmatched junction nucleotides: 10. In germline, CDR1 is SGHNT, CDR2 YYREEE (reference sequence). This CDR3 spans 15 amino acids. The CDR3 reads CASSPRTGELPEAFF. Here the CDR3 DNA reads TGTGCCAGCAGCCCGAGGACAGGGGAACTCCCTGAAGCTTTCTTT.

This chain uses TRBV7-6 with TRBJ2-7; 9 bases match TRBD1. With V trimmed by 5 bases and J by 2 bases, 4 bases remained unmatched. Germline CDR1 is SGHVS and CDR2 is FNYEAQ. This CDR3 is 14 amino acids long. The CDR3 DNA follows: TGTGCCAGCAGCCCGGGACAGGGTACCTACGAGCAGTACTTC. It is translated as CASSPGQGTYEQYF.